One and the same sample provided the 30 T cell receptor beta chains below, sequenced in a study of T cell responses to AZD1222 COVID-19 vaccine. Sequencing was performed with immunoSEQ multiplex PCR; in TCRdb, only in-frame clones are kept and a portion is missing. The profile covers about 180,000 clones, with just over 85% appearing a single time and approximately 7.7% taken by the ten largest. The material sequenced was peripheral blood, taken on day 0 of AZD1222 vaccination. These receptors were collected from an adult in good health.

This rearrangement joins TRBV28 to TRBJ1-2; D remains unclear. Looked up from germline, CDR1 is MDHEN and CDR2 is SYDVKM. The CDR3 sequence is 13 residues long. The germline V and J ends were trimmed by 2 bases and 0 bases, with 4 bases remaining between them. The CDR3 bases are TGTGCCAGCAGTTTAGGATCTAACTATGGCTACACCTTC. Its translation: CASSLGSNYGYTF.

This chain connects TRBV7-9 to TRBJ2-2, with D hard to call. Trimming removed 8 bases at V and 7 bases at J, with 8 bases between. The CDR3 consists of 11 residues. In germline, CDR1 is SEHNR, CDR2 FQNEAQ (reference sequence). The CDR3 DNA sequence: TGTGCCAGCGCTGCGTACGGGGAGCTGTTTTTT. This translates into CASAAYGELFF. Looking up the rest from reference TRBV7-9 and TRBJ2-2 gives the full variable domain: DTGVSQNPRHKITKRGQNVTFRCDPISEHNRLYWYRQTLGQGPEFLTYFQNEAQLEKSRLLSDRFSAERPKGSFSTLEIQRTEQGDSAMYLCASAAYGELFFGEGSRLTVL.

J is TRBJ1-3 and V is TRBV7-3; 7 bases fit TRBD1. The germline V gene has CDR1 SGHTA and CDR2 FQGTGA. Losses at the gene ends were 5 bases for V and 0 bases for J; bases not matched to a gene: 7. This CDR3 region has 16 residues. The chain's CDR3 is CASSRSGTASGNTIYF. The CDR3, as DNA: TGTGCCAGCAGCCGGTCCGGGACAGCCTCTGGAAACACCATATATTTT.

V is TRBV2 and J is TRBJ1-5; D unclear. The CDR3 sequence is 13 residues long. Germline CDR1 is SNHLY and CDR2 is FYNNEI. V dropped 11 bases and J dropped 7 bases, with 18 bases sitting between them. This chain's CDR3 is CACNPGEGQPQHF. The DNA for the CDR3 is TGTGCCTGTAACCCCGGGGAAGGGCAGCCCCAGCATTTT.

The chain links TRBV27 to TRBJ1-4; D unresolved. CDR3 size: 13 residues. Trimming took off 4 bases at V and 7 bases at J, with 10 bases between the two ends. Germline V lookup: CDR1 MNHEY, CDR2 SMNVEV (reference sequence). The CDR3 is CASSSWTGEKLFF. The CDR3 DNA is TGTGCCAGCAGTTCCTGGACGGGTGAAAAACTGTTTTTT.

The genes are TRBV27 and TRBJ2-3; D may match TRBD1 or TRBD2 (5 bases each). The V gene lost 7 bases and the J gene lost 5 bases, with 13 bases spanning the gap. CDR1 is MNHEY and CDR2 is SMNVEV in the germline V gene (reference sequence). The CDR3 runs 13 residues. This CDR3 reads CASTHGGRDTQYF. CDR3 nucleotides: TGTGCCAGCACACATGGGGGTAGAGATACGCAGTATTTT.

The CDR3 here is CASSPMGNYGYTF. For the CDR3, the DNA is TGTGCCAGCAGCCCGATGGGGAACTATGGCTACACCTTC. V is TRBV7-6 and J is TRBJ1-2, with D hard to call. Trimming stripped 5 bases from V and 2 bases from J, with 9 bases between. The germline V gene encodes CDR1 SGHVS and CDR2 FNYEAQ. The CDR3 contains 13 residues.

The chain is built from TRBV4-1 and TRBJ1-6; D unresolved. Trimming removed 2 bases from V and 2 bases from J, with 4 bases in between. Germline V gene lookup returns CDR1 MGHRA and CDR2 YSYEKL. The CDR3 is 14 amino acids. The CDR3 loop reads CASSQYAYNSPLHF. The CDR3 coding sequence is TGCGCCAGCAGCCAATATGCCTATAATTCACCCCTCCACTTT.

The chain links TRBV19 to TRBJ2-3; possible D gene TRBD2, 7 bases. Germline V CDR1 and CDR2: LNHDA, SQIVND (reference sequence). V lost 7 bases and J 3 bases, leaving 17 bases between the germline ends. The CDR3 is 15 residues long. The CDR3 here is CASTNAGGQTDTQYF. CDR3 sequence (DNA): TGTGCCAGTACCAATGCCGGGGGGCAAACAGATACGCAGTATTTT.

The gene calls are TRBV19 and TRBJ1-5; D is ambiguous. Germline V gene lookup returns CDR1 LNHDA and CDR2 SQIVND (reference sequence). Trimming stripped 1 base from V and 4 bases from J, with 11 bases between. The CDR3 runs 15 residues. This CDR3 is CASSIGVGRNQPQHF. The CDR3 coding sequence is TGTGCCAGTAGTATAGGAGTAGGACGTAATCAGCCCCAGCATTTT.

J is TRBJ2-2 and V is TRBV7-9; possibly TRBD2 for D (7 bases). The germline gives CDR1 SEHNR, CDR2 FQNEAQ (reference sequence). This CDR3 spans 17 amino acids. The V gene lost 1 base and the J gene lost 3 bases, with 15 bases spanning the gap. The chain's CDR3 is CASSLGAGAFHTGELFF. The DNA for the CDR3 is TGTGCCAGCAGCTTAGGGGCGGGGGCTTTCCACACCGGGGAGCTGTTTTTT.

This chain uses TRBV19 with TRBJ2-1, with D maybe TRBD1 (6 bases). Germline CDR1 and CDR2: LNHDA and SQIVND (reference sequence). There are 15 residues in the CDR3. Trimming took off 4 bases at V and 0 bases at J, with 10 bases between the two ends. The CDR3 spells CASSKGQNSYNEQFF. CDR3 nucleotides: TGTGCCAGTAGTAAGGGACAAAACTCCTACAATGAGCAGTTCTTC.

V and J are TRBV21-1 and TRBJ2-3; TRBD1, as called in the table, went unchecked against the DNA. TRBV21-1 is deemed a pseudogene. This CDR3 region has 16 residues. The CDR3 region is CASSILEHRGTDTQYF. CDR3 nucleotide sequence: TGTGCCAGCAGCATCCTAGAGCACAGGGGGACAGATACGCAGTATTTT.

The chain has TRBV3-1 (or the pseudogene TRBV3-2) and TRBJ2-5; 15 bases map to TRBD2. This CDR3 spans 18 amino acids. Germline lookup yields CDR1 LGHDT and CDR2 YNNKEL (reference sequence). The trim removed 7 bases at V and 0 bases at J, leaving 9 bases unmatched. The CDR3 nucleotides read TGTGCCAGCAACCCGGGACTAGCGGGGGGCGCAAACCAAGAGACCCAGTACTTC. Residues: CASNPGLAGGANQETQYF.

In regard to this clone: Other nucleotide sequences in the sample specify the same CDR3. The rearrangement links TRBV20-1 to TRBJ1-1, with D uncertain. The germline V gene encodes CDR1 DFQATT and CDR2 SNEGSKA (reference sequence). V lost 4 bases and J 7 bases, leaving 7 bases between the germline ends. The CDR3 totals 10 residues. The CDR3 coding sequence is TGCAGTGCTACACGGGGTGAAGCTTTCTTT. Translated: CSATRGEAFF.

The table lists this clone with a few counts. This rearrangement joins TRBV5-4 to TRBJ2-7, with a possible D match to TRBD2 (6 bases). CDR3 length: 13 amino acids. V gave up 0 bases and J gave up 5 bases, with 9 bases separating them. Germline values: CDR1 SGHNT, CDR2 YYREEE (reference sequence). Here the CDR3 reads CASSLAGGNEQYF. The DNA for the CDR3 is TGTGCCAGCAGCTTGGCCGGGGGAAACGAGCAGTACTTC.

This CDR3 is CASSLGGRANQPQHF. The CDR3 bases are TGTGCCAGCAGCTTGGGGGGGCGGGCCAATCAGCCCCAGCATTTT. The rearrangement uses TRBV5-6 and TRBJ1-5; a possible D gene is TRBD1 (6 bases). Germline CDR1 reads SGHDT; CDR2 reads YYEEEE. The V gene lost 0 bases and the J gene lost 3 bases, with 10 bases spanning the gap. The CDR3 has 15 amino acids.

This chain links TRBV11-1 with TRBJ2-7; D is unresolved. Deletions cut 6 bases from V and 6 bases from J, with 9 bases between. From germline, CDR1 is SGHAT and CDR2 FQDESV (reference sequence). The CDR3 has 11 residues. The CDR3 coding sequence is TGTGCCAGCAGGGATCTGGGCGAGCAGTACTTC. Its protein is CASRDLGEQYF.

This chain joins TRBV19 and TRBJ1-6; possibly TRBD1 for D (6 bases). Trimming cost V 10 bases and J 4 bases, with 14 bases left between them. The germline V gene has CDR1 LNHDA and CDR2 SQIVND (reference sequence). CDR3 size: 14 residues. CDR3 DNA: TGTGCCACTACCGCACAGGGTTATAATTCACCCCTCCACTTT. It specifies CATTAQGYNSPLHF.

The rearrangement uses TRBV2 and TRBJ2-1; weak D call: TRBD1 (6 bases). The CDR3 is made up of 15 amino acids. The V end lost 2 bases, the J end lost 4 bases, and 12 bases lay between the germline ends. Germline loops: CDR1 SNHLY, CDR2 FYNNEI. This CDR3 is CASSESGGGYNEQFF. In DNA form, the CDR3 reads TGTGCCAGCAGTGAATCTGGGGGCGGTTACAATGAGCAGTTCTTC.

This chain joins TRBV27 and TRBJ2-7, with TRBD2 as a possible D gene (5 bases). The CDR3 is 15 residues long. V gave up 3 bases and J gave up 3 bases, with 15 bases separating them. CDR1 is MNHEY, CDR2 SMNVEV, per germline (reference sequence). CDR3 nucleotide sequence: TGTGCCAGCAGTTTGTTCTCGGACTTACACTACGAGCAGTACTTC. Its translation is CASSLFSDLHYEQYF.

The chain recombines TRBV12-3 or TRBV12-4 with TRBJ1-2; 12 nucleotides align to TRBD1. Losses at the gene ends were 3 bases for V and 8 bases for J; bases not matched to a gene: 1. CDR3 length: 13 amino acids. The DNA for the CDR3 is TGTGCCAGCAGTTTGGGACAGGGGGCCGGCTACACCTTC. Translation gives CASSLGQGAGYTF.

The CDR3 sequence is CAWSVANEKLFF. DNA of the CDR3: TGTGCCTGGAGCGTAGCAAATGAAAAACTGTTTTTT. The chain employs TRBV30 and TRBJ1-4, with D uncertain. This CDR3 is 12 amino acids long. V was pared by 3 bases and J by 5 bases, with 7 bases between. CDR1 is GTSNPN, CDR2 SVGIG, per germline (reference sequence). The full variable domain, in which reference TRBV30 and TRBJ1-4 provide the parts outside the CDR3, is SQTIHQWPATLVQPVGSPLSLECTVEGTSNPNLYWYRQAAGRGLQLLFYSVGIGQISSEVPQNLSASRPQDRQFILSSKKLLLSDSGFYLCAWSVANEKLFFGSGTQLSVL.

The rearrangement links TRBV5-4 to TRBJ2-7; D is possibly TRBD1 (5 bases). V lost 4 bases, J lost 0 bases, and 11 bases lay in between. The V gene's germline CDR1 is SGHNT and CDR2 YYREEE (reference sequence). This CDR3 spans 14 amino acids. DNA of the CDR3: TGTGCCAGCAGCCCCCATGGGGCCTCCTACGAGCAGTACTTC. Amino acids: CASSPHGASYEQYF.

This clone was seen just once. This rearrangement joins TRBV3-1 (or the pseudogene TRBV3-2) to TRBJ2-3; 7 positions agree with TRBD2. CDR1 is LGHDT, CDR2 YNNKEL, per germline (reference sequence). J was trimmed by 2 bases and V by 1 base; bases with no gene match: 3. CDR3 length: 15 amino acids. The CDR3 bases are TGTGCCAGCAGCCAAGCGGGGGGTTTCACAGATACGCAGTATTTT. This gives the protein CASSQAGGFTDTQYF.

This sequence joins TRBV27 and TRBJ2-1; D ambiguous. This CDR3 spans 13 amino acids. The V gene's germline CDR1 is MNHEY and CDR2 SMNVEV (reference sequence). Trimming cost V 6 bases and J 9 bases, with 15 bases left between them. CDR3 sequence (DNA): TGTGCCAGCAGCCCAAATGGACGTTCTGAGCAGTTCTTC. Translating gives CASSPNGRSEQFF.

This clone appeared once. This sequence joins TRBV6-1 and TRBJ2-1; 7 bases align to TRBD2. Germline V gene sequence: CDR1 MNHNS, CDR2 SASEGT. Trimming cost V 1 base and J 6 bases; bases outside gene matches: 9. The CDR3 sequence is 16 residues long. CDR3 nucleotide sequence: TGTGCCAGCAGTGAAGGGCGGGGGACTCTGGGCAATGAGCAGTTCTTC. This encodes CASSEGRGTLGNEQFF.

This chain links TRBV7-8 with TRBJ1-3, with 7 bases that match TRBD1. Looked up from germline, CDR1 is SGHVS and CDR2 is FQNEAQ. Unmatched junction bases numbered 13, after V lost 5 bases and J lost 0 bases. The CDR3 is 18 amino acids. The CDR3 here is CASSPKEGARVSGNTIYF. The CDR3 nucleotides read TGTGCCAGCAGCCCAAAGGAGGGGGCGCGAGTCTCTGGAAACACCATATATTTT.

This chain uses TRBV30 with TRBJ2-1, with 8 bases lining up with TRBD1. CDR3 size: 13 residues. Germline CDR1 GTSNPN, CDR2 SVGIG (reference sequence). Trimming removed 2 bases from V and 9 bases from J; junction bases left unmatched: 6. This CDR3 reads CAWSSGGSGEQFF. Written as DNA, the CDR3 is TGTGCCTGGAGTTCAGGGGGCTCGGGTGAGCAGTTCTTC.

The genes are TRBV29-1 and TRBJ2-7; D is undetermined. CDR3 length: 11 amino acids. Trimming stripped 8 bases from V and 2 bases from J, with 10 bases between. Germline loops: CDR1 SQVTM, CDR2 ANQGSEA. CDR3 sequence reads: CSRVATYEQYF. The CDR3 DNA reads TGCAGCCGGGTAGCTACCTACGAGCAGTACTTC.